These 28 T cell receptor beta chains came from one sample sequenced in a study of blood T cells in healthy people across ages. The authors ran a second PCR of about 6 to 12 cycles using a sample-barcoded 5' primer and a J-beta primer mix. TCRdb redid the calling of the 5' RACE reads with MiXCR, one entry per CDR3 protein. The repertoire holds 1.5 million to 2 million distinct CDR3 sequences, with roughly 43% as singletons. The source material was blood. The receptors come from a human donor in good health.

The chain has TRBV12-3 or TRBV12-4 and TRBJ1-4; 7 nucleotides agree with TRBD1. The CDR3 covers 16 residues. V lost 2 bases, J lost 3 bases, and 6 bases stayed unmatched. The CDR3 spells CASSLRSQGANEKLFF. The CDR3 region has the DNA TGTGCCAGCAGTTTAAGGTCGCAGGGGGCTAATGAAAAACTGTTTTTT.

The chain employs TRBV4-3 and TRBJ1-1; D possibly corresponds to TRBD1 (6 bases). Trimming took off 5 bases at V and 3 bases at J, with 10 bases between the two ends. Germline V lookup: CDR1 LGHNA, CDR2 YSLEER. The CDR3 is 13 amino acids. The DNA for the CDR3 is TGCGCCAGCAGCGAGAGGGGGGACACTGAAGCTTTCTTT. Translation: CASSERGDTEAFF.

Only a few counts were recorded for this clonotype. This chain joins TRBV18 and TRBJ2-7; D is uncertain. Germline values: CDR1 KGHSH, CDR2 LQKENI. Deletions cut 3 bases from V and 2 bases from J, with 17 bases between. The CDR3 contains 16 residues. CDR3 coding DNA: TGTGCCAGCTCACCGACTCCCCCCACCGAAACCTACGAGCAGTACTTC. This sequence encodes CASSPTPPTETYEQYF.

The chain has TRBV20-1 and TRBJ1-3; unclear D gene. The length of the CDR3 is 15 residues. The germline CDR1 and CDR2 sequences are DFQATT and SNEGSKA (reference sequence). Trimming removed 1 base from V and 2 bases from J, with 12 bases in between. The CDR3 sequence: CSARGFPGPGNTIYF. The CDR3, as DNA: TGCAGTGCTAGAGGATTCCCGGGTCCTGGAAACACCATATATTTT.

This clonotype was seen a few times. V gene TRBV20-1 combines with J gene TRBJ2-1; 14 nucleotides match TRBD2. Germline CDR1 and CDR2: DFQATT and SNEGSKA (reference sequence). V shed 3 bases, J shed 5 bases, and the junction held 6 bases outside the gene matches. This CDR3 is built from 16 residues. The CDR3 coding sequence is TGCAGTGCTAGCCCGGGACTAGCGGGGGTCCACAATGAGCAGTTCTTC. This encodes CSASPGLAGVHNEQFF.

The rearrangement uses TRBV10-3 and TRBJ1-1; 7 nucleotides agree with TRBD1. The CDR3 covers 13 residues. Germline V lookup: CDR1 ENHRY, CDR2 SYGVKD. Trimming at V came to 5 bases and at J to 4 bases, leaving 4 bases not matched to a gene. CDR3 loop: CAISSTGRTEAFF. The CDR3 DNA reads as TGTGCCATCAGTTCGACAGGGCGCACTGAAGCTTTCTTT.

A single count supports this clonotype. V and J are TRBV2 and TRBJ1-5, with 11 bases fitting TRBD1. This CDR3 spans 16 amino acids. Germline V lookup: CDR1 SNHLY, CDR2 FYNNEI. Trimming took 5 bases from V and 4 from J; bases not matched to a gene: 7. CDR3 in amino acids: CASSTGQGATNQPQHF. The DNA of the CDR3 is TGTGCCAGCAGTACTGGACAGGGGGCAACAAATCAGCCCCAGCATTTT.

This clonotype was picked up a small number of times. The V and J genes are TRBV20-1 and TRBJ2-5; 10 nucleotides match TRBD2. J was trimmed by 5 bases and V by 0 bases; bases with no gene match: 6. In germline, CDR1 is DFQATT, CDR2 SNEGSKA (reference sequence). The CDR3 has 15 amino acids. For the CDR3, the DNA is TGCAGTGCTAGAGATGGAGCGGGGGGGACGGAGACCCAGTACTTC. Its protein is CSARDGAGGTETQYF.

In the case of this clonotype: One end of the junction fails to match germline, which may point to a read error. The chain joins TRBV7-9 to TRBJ1-6; D uncertain. The CDR3 is 12 residues long. Germline V lookup: CDR1 SEHNR, CDR2 FQNEAQ (reference sequence). CDR3 sequence (DNA): TGTGCCAGCAGATCCCAGGATTCGCCCCCCCACTTT. This translates into CASRSQDSPPHF.

Comment on this clonotype: The germline gene is not matched at one end of the junction; a read error may be the cause. This chain links TRBV7-7 with TRBJ2-7; D may be TRBD1 or TRBD2 (8 bases each). CDR3 length: 16 amino acids. The germline gives CDR1 SSHAT, CDR2 FNYEAQ (reference sequence). In DNA, the CDR3 is TGTGCTAGCAGCTTAGCGGGATGGACAGGGAGGAACGAGCAGTACTTC. Translated: CASSLAGWTGRNEQYF. Full variable domain (remainder filled in from reference TRBV7-7 and TRBJ2-7): GAGVSQSPRYKVTKRGQDVTLRCDPISSHATLYWYQQALGQGPEFLTYFNYEAQPDKSGLPSDRFSAERPEGSISTLTIQRTEQRDSAMYRCASSLAGWTGRNEQYFGPGTRLTVT.

Points on this clonotype: At one end, the junction sequence differs from germline, possibly due to a read error. The chain has TRBV28 and TRBJ1-4; the D is unclear. Germline-derived CDR1 and CDR2 are MDHEN and SYDVKM. The CDR3 runs to 16 residues. In DNA, the CDR3 is TGTGCCAGCAGTTTAGGCATACCGCCCTCTAATGAAAAACGGTTTTTT. It translates to CASSLGIPPSNEKRFF.

Many counts were recorded for this clonotype. The chain is built from TRBV11-2 and TRBJ2-3; D tentatively fits TRBD1 or TRBD2 (5 bases each). The CDR3 extends over 15 amino acids. In germline, CDR1 is SGHAT, CDR2 FQNNGV. V was pared by 5 bases and J by 5 bases, with 17 bases between. In DNA form, the CDR3 reads TGTGCCAGCAGCCTATCTCCAGGGACCAGAGATACGCAGTATTTT. This encodes CASSLSPGTRDTQYF.

The chain carries TRBV6-6 and TRBJ1-4, with D uncertain. The CDR3 covers 14 residues. CDR1 and CDR2 from the germline V gene are MNHNY and SVGAGI (reference sequence). Trimming left V 3 bases short and J 8 bases short, with 13 bases between. The CDR3 DNA follows: TGTGCCAGCAGTTATGCGGCAGGACGGGAAAAACTGTTTTTT. Amino acid sequence: CASSYAAGREKLFF.

The chain links TRBV7-6 to TRBJ1-4, with D maybe TRBD1 (6 bases). V was clipped by 4 bases and J by 12 bases, with 18 bases between them. In germline, CDR1 is SGHVS, CDR2 FNYEAQ. The CDR3 has 14 residues. CDR3 nucleotide sequence: TGTGCCAGCAGCTCCTCAGGGACATCTGGGCAACTGTTTTTT. It translates to CASSSSGTSGQLFF.

The chain recombines TRBV10-3 with TRBJ2-1, with D perhaps matching TRBD1 (7 bases). The germline V gene encodes CDR1 ENHRY and CDR2 SYGVKD. This CDR3 has 16 amino acids. V was clipped by 0 bases and J by 3 bases, with 12 bases between them. DNA of the CDR3: TGTGCCATCAGTGAGTCGAGGAGGGGGCGCTACAATGAGCAGTTCTTC. Amino acids: CAISESRRGRYNEQFF.

The rearrangement joins TRBV5-5 to TRBJ1-2; unclear D gene. This CDR3 region has 15 residues. CDR1 SGHKS and CDR2 YYEKEE come from the germline V gene (reference sequence). The V gene lost 1 base and the J gene lost 0 bases, with 10 bases spanning the gap. The CDR3 DNA is TGTGCCAGCAGCTTGCTCGTTCGTGCTAACTATGGCTACACCTTC. Translation: CASSLLVRANYGYTF.

V and J are TRBV18 and TRBJ1-1; perhaps TRBD1 as D (6 bases). CDR3 length: 16 residues. V lost 3 bases, J lost 3 bases, and 17 bases lay in between. Germline CDR1 reads KGHSH; CDR2 reads LQKENI. This CDR3 reads CASSPGTGRGDTEAFF. CDR3 sequence (DNA): TGTGCCAGCTCACCGGGCACAGGGAGGGGGGACACTGAAGCTTTCTTT.

This clonotype occurred a few times. The chain links TRBV28 to TRBJ2-1; TRBD2 aligns across 9 bases. Germline loops: CDR1 MDHEN, CDR2 SYDVKM. The trim removed 6 bases at V and 0 bases at J, leaving 6 bases unmatched. CDR3 size: 16 residues. In nucleotides, the CDR3 is TGTGCCAGCAGACTAGCGGGTCATCGCTCCTACAATGAGCAGTTCTTC. Translating gives CASRLAGHRSYNEQFF. Full variable domain (remainder filled in from reference TRBV28 and TRBJ2-1): DVKVTQSSRYLVKRTGEKVFLECVQDMDHENMFWYRQDPGLGLRLIYFSYDVKMKEKGDIPEGYSVSREKKERFSLILESASTNQTSMYLCASRLAGHRSYNEQFFGPGTRLTVL.

The chain is built from TRBV20-1 and TRBJ1-4, with D hard to call. This CDR3 region has 15 residues. Looked up from germline, CDR1 is DFQATT and CDR2 is SNEGSKA (reference sequence). V was pared by 4 bases and J by 0 bases, with 12 bases between. The CDR3 reads CSAMRGSATNEKLFF. The CDR3 nucleotides read TGCAGTGCTATGCGGGGATCTGCAACTAATGAAAAACTGTTTTTT.

J is TRBJ2-4 and V is TRBV27, with 7 bases matching TRBD2. J was trimmed by 7 bases and V by 5 bases; bases with no gene match: 8. Germline lookup yields CDR1 MNHEY and CDR2 SMNVEV (reference sequence). The length of the CDR3 is 14 residues. The DNA for the CDR3 is TGTGCCAGCAGTCCTGGCGGGAGTATGAACATTCAGTACTTC. Its protein is CASSPGGSMNIQYF.

The rearrangement joins TRBV5-1 to TRBJ2-4; D is tentatively TRBD1 or TRBD2 (5 bases each). The J call could be wrong; TRBJ2-7 is a better fit for the DNA end. Germline CDR1 and CDR2: SGHRS and YFSETQ. The CDR3 extends over 15 amino acids. The CDR3 loop reads CASSLNQGWRNEQYF. In DNA, the CDR3 is TGCGCCAGCAGCTTGAACCAGGGATGGAGGAACGAGCAGTACTTC.

This sequence joins TRBV29-1 and TRBJ1-1, with D perhaps TRBD1 (6 bases). Trimming removed 7 bases from V and 4 bases from J, with 19 bases in between. Germline CDR1 reads SQVTM; CDR2 reads ANQGSEA. The CDR3 covers 14 residues. For the CDR3, the DNA is TGCAGCGCCGCCCCGACAGGTACGAGCACTGAAGCTTTCTTT. It specifies CSAAPTGTSTEAFF.

This clonotype has just a few counts. The gene calls are TRBV29-1 and TRBJ1-1; D possibly corresponds to TRBD1 (5 bases). Trimming took 5 bases from V and 11 from J, leaving 24 bases between them. This CDR3 region has 14 residues. Germline CDR1 reads SQVTM; CDR2 reads ANQGSEA. The CDR3 loop reads CSVWDSQVAGTAFF. The CDR3 nucleotides are TGCAGCGTTTGGGACTCTCAGGTAGCAGGAACGGCTTTCTTT.

The rearrangement links TRBV7-9 to TRBJ2-5; possibly TRBD2 for D (6 bases). The assigned J gene may be wrong: the sequence end matches TRBJ2-7 better. The V gene's germline CDR1 is SEHNR and CDR2 FQNEAQ (reference sequence). The CDR3 extends over 12 amino acids. The CDR3 loop reads CASSPLALEQYF. CDR3 bases: TGTGCCAGCAGCCCACTAGCTCTCGAGCAGTACTTC.

In nucleotides, the CDR3 is TGTGCCAGCAGCGTAGGTGGGGAATCTGAAGCTTTCTTT. This codes for CASSVGGESEAFF. J is TRBJ1-1 and V is TRBV9; D is ambiguous. The CDR3 consists of 13 residues. Germline V gives CDR1 SGDLS, CDR2 YYNGEE. V lost 0 bases to trimming and J lost 6 bases, with 9 bases between them.

The rearrangement joins TRBV7-8 to TRBJ2-5, with TRBD1 as a possible D gene (5 bases). The V gene lost 7 bases and the J gene lost 9 bases, with 18 bases spanning the gap. This CDR3 is built from 13 residues. In germline, CDR1 is SGHVS, CDR2 FQNEAQ. The CDR3: CASTETVYGAQYF. The CDR3 DNA is TGTGCCAGCACCGAGACAGTTTATGGGGCCCAGTACTTC.

This clonotype has a handful of counts. The rearrangement links TRBV7-3 to TRBJ2-1; D is perhaps TRBD1 (6 bases). CDR1 is SGHTA and CDR2 is FQGTGA in the germline V gene. The CDR3 has 16 residues. V dropped 2 bases and J dropped 7 bases, with 18 bases sitting between them. CDR3 residues: CASSLEGWGLGNEQFF. CDR3 nucleotides: TGTGCCAGCAGCTTAGAAGGCTGGGGGCTAGGTAATGAGCAGTTCTTC.

A few counts support this clonotype. The chain has TRBV7-2 and TRBJ2-3; 10 nucleotides match TRBD2. The germline gives CDR1 SGHTA, CDR2 FQGNSA. The CDR3 contains 16 residues. The V gene end was trimmed by 0 bases and the J gene end by 5 bases; junction bases not matched to a gene: 5. CDR3: CASSLAGLAVGDTQYF. The DNA of the CDR3 is TGTGCCAGCAGCTTAGCCGGACTAGCGGTGGGAGATACGCAGTATTTT.